The following is a TCR beta chain sequence with its context. The junction differs from germline at one of its ends, possibly a read error. These data come from a study of blood T cell repertoires in COVID-19. TCRdb's copy holds only in-frame clones and misses some; the assay was immunoSEQ multiplex PCR. Of about 260,000 clones in the sample, around 89% were seen once. Germline CDR1 is SGHNT and CDR2 is YYREEE (reference sequence). CDR3 size: 12 residues. This sequence joins TRBV5-4 and TRBJ1-4, with D possibly matching TRBD1 (6 bases). The sequence came from a middle-aged woman with acute or convalescent COVID-19. The sample consisted of peripheral blood. In DNA, the CDR3 is TGTGCCAGCAGCAACGGAATGGGGGCGGATAGTTTT. It encodes CASSNGMGADSF.